This T cell receptor (beta chain) was obtained from a study of CD8+CD57+ T cells in acquired aplastic anemia. Study-wide findings and caveats: Overlap between patients and controls comprised just under 30 CD8+ CDR3 sequences.

CDR1 and CDR2 (germline): SGHTA, FQGTGA. Trimming took off 5 bases at V and 0 bases at J, with 8 bases between the two ends. The CDR3 is 14 residues long. Both TCR beta VDJ combination and CDR3 sequence profiling were carried out. Genomic DNA was the template for this profiling. MiXCR, applied by TCRdb to the reads, yields one record per CDR3 protein. The table records around 170,000 distinct CDR3 sequences, 63% of them present only once. As for this clonotype: The antigen remains undetermined.

Sequenced: sorted CD4+, CD8+, or CD8+CD57+ T cells (not recorded which) from PBMCs. The chain carries TRBV7-3 and TRBJ1-3, with a tentative D call TRBD1 (5 bases). This receptor was obtained from a human donor in good health. The CDR3, as DNA: TGTGCCAGCAGCCTGACAGTCTCTGGAAACACCATATATTTT. Protein product: CASSLTVSGNTIYF.